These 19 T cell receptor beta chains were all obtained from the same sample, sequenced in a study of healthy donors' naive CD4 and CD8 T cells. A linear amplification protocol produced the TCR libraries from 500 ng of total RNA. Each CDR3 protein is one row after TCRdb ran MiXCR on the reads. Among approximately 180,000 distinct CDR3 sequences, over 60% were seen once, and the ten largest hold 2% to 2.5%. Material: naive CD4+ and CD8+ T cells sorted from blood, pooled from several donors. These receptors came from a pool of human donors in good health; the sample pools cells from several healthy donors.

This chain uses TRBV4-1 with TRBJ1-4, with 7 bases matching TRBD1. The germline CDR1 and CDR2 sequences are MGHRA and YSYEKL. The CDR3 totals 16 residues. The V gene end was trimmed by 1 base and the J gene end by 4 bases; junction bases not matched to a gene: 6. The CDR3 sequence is CASSQGIGTVNEKLFF. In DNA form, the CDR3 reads TGCGCCAGCAGCCAAGGGATTGGGACAGTTAATGAAAAACTGTTTTTT.

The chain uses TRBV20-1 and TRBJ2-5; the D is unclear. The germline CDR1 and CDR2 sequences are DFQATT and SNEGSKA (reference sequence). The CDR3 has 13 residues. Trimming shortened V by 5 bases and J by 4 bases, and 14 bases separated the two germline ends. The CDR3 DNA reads TGCAGTGCTCAGACATCGTGGTCAGAGACCCAGTACTTC. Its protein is CSAQTSWSETQYF.

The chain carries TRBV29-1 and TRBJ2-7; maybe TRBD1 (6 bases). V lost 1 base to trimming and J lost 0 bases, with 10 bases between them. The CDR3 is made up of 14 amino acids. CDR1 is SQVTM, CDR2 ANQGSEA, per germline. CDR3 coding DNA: TGCAGCGTTGAAGGGCAGGACAGCTCCTACGAGCAGTACTTC. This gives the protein CSVEGQDSSYEQYF.

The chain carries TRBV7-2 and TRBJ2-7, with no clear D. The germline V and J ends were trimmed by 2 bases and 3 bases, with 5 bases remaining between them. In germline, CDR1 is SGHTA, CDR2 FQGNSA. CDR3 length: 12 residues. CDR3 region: CASSLWDYEQYF. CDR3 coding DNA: TGTGCCAGCAGCTTATGGGACTACGAGCAGTACTTC.

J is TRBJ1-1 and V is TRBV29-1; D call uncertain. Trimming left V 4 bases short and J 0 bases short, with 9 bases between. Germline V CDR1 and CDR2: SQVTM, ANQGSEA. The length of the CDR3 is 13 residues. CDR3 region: CSVVRPLNTEAFF. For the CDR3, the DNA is TGCAGCGTTGTGAGACCGTTGAACACTGAAGCTTTCTTT.

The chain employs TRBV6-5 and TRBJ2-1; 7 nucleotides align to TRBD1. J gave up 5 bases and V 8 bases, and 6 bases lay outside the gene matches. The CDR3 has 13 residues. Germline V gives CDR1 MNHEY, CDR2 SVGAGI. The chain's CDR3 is CASGQVKDNEQFF. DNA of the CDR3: TGTGCCAGCGGACAGGTAAAAGACAATGAGCAGTTCTTC.

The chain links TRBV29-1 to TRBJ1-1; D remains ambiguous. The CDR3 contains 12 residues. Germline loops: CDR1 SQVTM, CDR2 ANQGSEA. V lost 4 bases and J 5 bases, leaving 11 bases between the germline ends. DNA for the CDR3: TGCAGCGTTGCGGTAGCGGGGACTGAAGCTTTCTTT. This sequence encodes CSVAVAGTEAFF.

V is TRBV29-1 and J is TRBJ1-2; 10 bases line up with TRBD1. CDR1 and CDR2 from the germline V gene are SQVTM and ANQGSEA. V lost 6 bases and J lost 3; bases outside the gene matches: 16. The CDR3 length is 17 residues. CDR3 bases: TGCAGCGTGGGTAACCGGGACAGGGGCCGAAGGGACTATGGCTACACCTTC. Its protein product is CSVGNRDRGRRDYGYTF.

Written as DNA, the CDR3 is TGTGCCAGCAGTGGAAGTCTGGGGTCCTTCACTGAAGCTTTCTTT. Amino acid sequence: CASSGSLGSFTEAFF. This chain joins TRBV6-5 and TRBJ1-1, with D unclear. Trimming stripped 5 bases from V and 4 bases from J, with 17 bases between. The germline CDR1 and CDR2 sequences are MNHEY and SVGAGI. The length of the CDR3 is 15 residues.

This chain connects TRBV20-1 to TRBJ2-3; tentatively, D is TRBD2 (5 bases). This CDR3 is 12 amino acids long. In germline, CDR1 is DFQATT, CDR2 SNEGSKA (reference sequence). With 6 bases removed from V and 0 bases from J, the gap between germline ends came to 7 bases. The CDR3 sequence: CSAGASTDTQYF. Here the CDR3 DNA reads TGCAGTGCGGGAGCTAGCACAGATACGCAGTATTTT.

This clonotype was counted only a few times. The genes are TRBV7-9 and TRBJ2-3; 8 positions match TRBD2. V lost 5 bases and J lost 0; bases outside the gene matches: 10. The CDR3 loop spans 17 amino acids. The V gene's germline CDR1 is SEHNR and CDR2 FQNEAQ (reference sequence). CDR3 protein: CASSSSREGRSTDTQYF. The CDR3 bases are TGTGCCAGCAGCAGTAGTCGGGAGGGCCGGAGCACAGATACGCAGTATTTT. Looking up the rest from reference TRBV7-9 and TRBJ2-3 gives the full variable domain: DTGVSQNPRHKITKRGQNVTFRCDPISEHNRLYWYRQTLGQGPEFLTYFQNEAQLEKSRLLSDRFSAERPKGSFSTLEIQRTEQGDSAMYLCASSSSREGRSTDTQYFGPGTRLTVL.

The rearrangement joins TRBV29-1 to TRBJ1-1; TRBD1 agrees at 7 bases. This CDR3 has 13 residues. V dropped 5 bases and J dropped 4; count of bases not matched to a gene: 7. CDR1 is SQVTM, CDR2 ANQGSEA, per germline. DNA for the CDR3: TGCAGCGTTAACAGGGGTTTCGGCACTGAAGCTTTCTTT. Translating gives CSVNRGFGTEAFF.

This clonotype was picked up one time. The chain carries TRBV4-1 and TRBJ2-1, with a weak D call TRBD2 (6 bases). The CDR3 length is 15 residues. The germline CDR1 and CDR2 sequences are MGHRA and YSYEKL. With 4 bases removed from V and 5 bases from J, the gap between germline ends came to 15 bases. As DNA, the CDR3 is TGCGCCAGCAGCCTGGGATCGGCGGGGAACAATGAGCAGTTCTTC. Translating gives CASSLGSAGNNEQFF.

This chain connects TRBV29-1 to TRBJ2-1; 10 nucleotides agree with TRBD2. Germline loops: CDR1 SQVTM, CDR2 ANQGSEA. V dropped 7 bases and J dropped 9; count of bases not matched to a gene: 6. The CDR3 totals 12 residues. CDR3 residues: CSATSGASEQFF. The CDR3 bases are TGCAGCGCCACTAGCGGGGCGAGTGAGCAGTTCTTC.

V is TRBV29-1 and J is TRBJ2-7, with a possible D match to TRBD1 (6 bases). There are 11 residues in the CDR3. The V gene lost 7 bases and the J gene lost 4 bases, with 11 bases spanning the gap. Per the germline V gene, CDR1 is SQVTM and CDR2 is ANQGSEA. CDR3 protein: CSGRGGYEQYF. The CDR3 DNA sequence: TGCAGCGGACGAGGGGGTTACGAGCAGTACTTC.

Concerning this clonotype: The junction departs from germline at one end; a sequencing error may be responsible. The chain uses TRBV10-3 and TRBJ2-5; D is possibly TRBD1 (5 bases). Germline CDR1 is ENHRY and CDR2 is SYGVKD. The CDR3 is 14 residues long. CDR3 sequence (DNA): TGCGCCAGCAGTGAGTCGATGGGGCCGTCGACCCAGTACTTC. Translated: CASSESMGPSTQYF.

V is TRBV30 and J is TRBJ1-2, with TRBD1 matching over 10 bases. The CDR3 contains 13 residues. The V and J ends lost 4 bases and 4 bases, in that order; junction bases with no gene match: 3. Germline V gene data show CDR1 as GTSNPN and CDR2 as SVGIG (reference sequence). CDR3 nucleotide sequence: TGTGCCTGGATGGGACAGGGGACCTATGGCTACACCTTC. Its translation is CAWMGQGTYGYTF. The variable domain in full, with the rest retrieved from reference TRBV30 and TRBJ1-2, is SQTIHQWPATLVQPVGSPLSLECTVEGTSNPNLYWYRQAAGRGLQLLFYSVGIGQISSEVPQNLSASRPQDRQFILSSKKLLLSDSGFYLCAWMGQGTYGYTFGSGTRLTVV.

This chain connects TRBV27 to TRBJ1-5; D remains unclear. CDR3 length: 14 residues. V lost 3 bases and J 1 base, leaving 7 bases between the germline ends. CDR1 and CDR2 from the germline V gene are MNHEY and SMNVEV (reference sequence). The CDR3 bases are TGTGCCAGCAGTTTTTTCATAAGCAATCAGCCCCAGCATTTT. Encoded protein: CASSFFISNQPQHF.

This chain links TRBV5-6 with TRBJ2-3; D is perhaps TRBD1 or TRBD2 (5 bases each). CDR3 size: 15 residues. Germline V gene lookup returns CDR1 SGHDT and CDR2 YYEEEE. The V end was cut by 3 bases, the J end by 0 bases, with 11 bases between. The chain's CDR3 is CASSYGTGSTDTQYF. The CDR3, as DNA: TGTGCCAGCAGCTATGGGACGGGAAGCACAGATACGCAGTATTTT.